The clone carrying this T cell receptor beta chain has only one observation. Its specificity is not known. Sequencing targeted TCR beta in blood CD8+ and CD4+ T cells. This record comes from a study of CD8 T cells in Susac syndrome. Points from the study as a whole: The CD4+ T cell repertoires in Susac syndrome did not show any clonal expansion.

When the RNA was reverse transcribed, random hexamers were used with an input of roughly 0.45 to 1 ug. The method of amplification for TCR beta CDR3 was immunoSEQ multiplex PCR, covering 54 Vbeta and 13 Jbeta. MiXCR, applied by TCRdb to the immunoSEQ multiplex PCR reads, yields one record per CDR3 protein. The repertoire holds 120,000 or so distinct CDR3 sequences, with approximately 96% as singletons. V was cut by 3 bases and J by 1 base, with 3 bases left in between. The CDR3 runs 13 residues. Germline lookup yields CDR1 SNHLY and CDR2 FYNNEI. This clonotype originated in a human donor with Susac syndrome. The chain joins TRBV2 to TRBJ2-2; no clear D. Sample: CD4+ T cells from PBMCs. As DNA, the CDR3 is TGTGCCAGCAGTGATCAGAACACCGGGGAGCTGTTTTTT. This gives the protein CASSDQNTGELFF.